A selection of T cell receptor beta chains follows, all from one sample in a study of T cell responses to AZD1222 COVID-19 vaccine. Here immunoSEQ multiplex PCR was the method, and the copy in TCRdb shows in-frame clones only, minus some. Found here are 72,000 or so clones, about 85% of them singletons; the top ten hold around 20%. The material was peripheral blood, obtained on day 0 of AZD1222 vaccination. Receptors originate from an adult in good health. CDR3s include the opening cysteine and the closing phenylalanine or tryptophan. A D gene is named only where the DNA matches it firmly. Not all rows give a size; the values are once, few, many and, for expanded clones, a class.

j_gene	v_gene	abundance	d_gene	CDR3aa	CDR3nt
TRBJ2-2	TRBV5-1	-	-	CASRLGGELFF	TGCGCCAGCCGACTGGGCGGGGAGCTGTTTTTT
TRBJ2-2	TRBV13	-	-	CASSFRRNTGELFF	TGTGCCAGCAGCTTTCGAAGGAACACCGGGGAGCTGTTTTTT
TRBJ2-3	TRBV2	-	-	CASSDPSTDTQYF	TGTGCCAGCAGTGACCCTAGCACAGATACGCAGTATTTT
TRBJ2-3	TRBV6-5	-	-	CASSQWTGRGDTQYF	TGTGCCAGCAGTCAGTGGACAGGGAGGGGAGATACGCAGTATTTT
TRBJ1-6	TRBV5-1	-	TRBD1	CASSLWTGSSYNSPLHF	TGCGCCAGCAGCCTATGGACAGGGAGCTCCTATAATTCACCCCTCCACTTT
TRBJ2-1	TRBV29-1	-	-	CSVEDSQGNEQFF	TGCAGCGTTGAAGATAGCCAAGGGAATGAGCAGTTCTTC
TRBJ1-1	TRBV29-1	-	-	CSVEGVLAFF	TGCAGCGTGGAGGGGGTTTTGGCTTTCTTT
TRBJ1-2	TRBV6-5	-	TRBD1	CASSLSFGQDQGYTF	TGTGCCAGCAGTTTATCCTTCGGACAGGATCAAGGCTACACCTTC
TRBJ2-7	TRBV6-2/TRBV6-3	-	-	CASSYDLYEQYF	TGTGCCAGCAGTTATGACCTCTACGAGCAGTACTTC
TRBJ2-7	TRBV27	few	-	CASGYYRSPFDEQYF	TGTGCCAGCGGATATTACAGGAGCCCCTTCGACGAGCAGTACTTC
TRBJ2-7	TRBV7-2	few	TRBD1	CASSSGTGLEQYF	TGTGCCAGCAGCTCCGGGACAGGGCTCGAGCAGTACTTC